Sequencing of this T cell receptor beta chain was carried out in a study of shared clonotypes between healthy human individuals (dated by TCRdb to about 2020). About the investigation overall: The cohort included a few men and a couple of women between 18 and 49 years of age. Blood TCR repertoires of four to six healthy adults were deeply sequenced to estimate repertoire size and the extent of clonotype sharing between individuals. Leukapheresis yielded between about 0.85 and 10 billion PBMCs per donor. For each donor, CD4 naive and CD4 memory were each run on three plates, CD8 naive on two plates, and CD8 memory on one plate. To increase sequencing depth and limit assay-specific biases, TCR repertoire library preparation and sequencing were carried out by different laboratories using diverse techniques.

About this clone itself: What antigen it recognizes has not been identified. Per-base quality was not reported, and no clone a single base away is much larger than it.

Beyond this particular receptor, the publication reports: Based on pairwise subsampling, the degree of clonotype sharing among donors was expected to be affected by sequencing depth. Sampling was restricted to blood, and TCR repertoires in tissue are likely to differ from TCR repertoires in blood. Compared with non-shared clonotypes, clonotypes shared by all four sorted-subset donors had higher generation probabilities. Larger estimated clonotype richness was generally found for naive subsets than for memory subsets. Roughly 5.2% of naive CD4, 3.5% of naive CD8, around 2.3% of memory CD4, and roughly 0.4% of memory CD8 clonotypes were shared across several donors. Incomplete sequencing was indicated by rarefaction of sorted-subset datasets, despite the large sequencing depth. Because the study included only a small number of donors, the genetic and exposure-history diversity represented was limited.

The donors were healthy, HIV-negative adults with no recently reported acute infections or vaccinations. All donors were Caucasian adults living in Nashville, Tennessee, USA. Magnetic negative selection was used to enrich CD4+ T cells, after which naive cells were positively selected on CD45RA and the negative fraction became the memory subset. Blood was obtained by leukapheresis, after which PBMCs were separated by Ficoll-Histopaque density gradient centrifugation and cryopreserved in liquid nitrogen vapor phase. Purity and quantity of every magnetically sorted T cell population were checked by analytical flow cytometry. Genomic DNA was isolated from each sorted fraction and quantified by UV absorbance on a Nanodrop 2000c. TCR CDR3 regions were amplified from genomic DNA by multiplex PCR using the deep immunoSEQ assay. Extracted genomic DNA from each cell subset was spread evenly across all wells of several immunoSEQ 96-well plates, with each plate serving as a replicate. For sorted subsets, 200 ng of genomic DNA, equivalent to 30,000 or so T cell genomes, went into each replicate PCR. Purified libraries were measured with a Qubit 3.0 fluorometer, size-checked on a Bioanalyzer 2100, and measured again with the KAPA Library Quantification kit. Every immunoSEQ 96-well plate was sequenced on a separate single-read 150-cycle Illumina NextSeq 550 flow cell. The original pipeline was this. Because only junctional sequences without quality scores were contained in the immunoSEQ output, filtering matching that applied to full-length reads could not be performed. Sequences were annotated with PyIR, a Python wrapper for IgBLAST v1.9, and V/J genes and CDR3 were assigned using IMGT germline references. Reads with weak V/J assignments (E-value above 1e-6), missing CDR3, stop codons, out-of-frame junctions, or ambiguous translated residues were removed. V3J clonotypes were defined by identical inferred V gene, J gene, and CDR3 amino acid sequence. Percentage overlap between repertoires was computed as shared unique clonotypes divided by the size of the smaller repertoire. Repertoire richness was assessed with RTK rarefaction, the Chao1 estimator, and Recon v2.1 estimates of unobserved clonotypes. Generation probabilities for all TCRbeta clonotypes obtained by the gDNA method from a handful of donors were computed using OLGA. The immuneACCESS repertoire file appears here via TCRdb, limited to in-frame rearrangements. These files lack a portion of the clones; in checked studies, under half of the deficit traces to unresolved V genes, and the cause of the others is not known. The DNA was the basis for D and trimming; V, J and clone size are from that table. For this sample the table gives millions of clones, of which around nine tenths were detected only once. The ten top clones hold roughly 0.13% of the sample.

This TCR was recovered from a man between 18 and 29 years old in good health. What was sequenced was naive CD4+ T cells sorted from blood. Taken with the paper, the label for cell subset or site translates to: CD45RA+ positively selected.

The nucleotides read TGTGCCAGCAGATTACAACTAGCAAGCGCCAAAAACATTCAGTACTTC. Its translation is CASRLQLASAKNIQYF. The chain employs TRBV2 and TRBJ2-4; perhaps TRBD2 is the D gene, with 6 bases matching. The CDR3, from cysteine to phenylalanine, totals 16 residues. Left in the record is the CDR3 DNA by itself, 48 bases read in frame from the first base. V loses 6 bases of germline sequence and J loses 1 base, and the interval between the two ends is 16 bases. CDR1 and CDR2 are drawn from the germline V gene: SNHLY, FYNNEI.